Each of the 2 T cell receptor beta chains below was sequenced from the same sample in a study of cytomegalovirus exposure and HLA in healthy donors. In the PCR, 60 Vbeta and 13 Jbeta primers were used. Some clones are missing from TCRdb's copy, which holds only in-frame ones; the method was immunoSEQ multiplex PCR. This table holds 100,000 to 150,000 clones, roughly four fifths found once. The specimen was PBMCs. The receptors were gathered from a woman aged 18-29 years in good health and CMV-seronegative.

V and J are TRBV2 and TRBJ2-3, with 7 bases lining up with TRBD1. This CDR3 has 15 amino acids. With 3 bases clipped from V and 5 bases from J, the junction kept 8 bases outside the gene matches. CDR1 SNHLY and CDR2 FYNNEI come from the germline V gene. DNA for the CDR3: TGTGCCAGCAGTGAGGCACAGGGGTCGGGAGATACGCAGTATTTT. Protein product: CASSEAQGSGDTQYF.

The genes are TRBV6-1 and TRBJ2-7, with TRBD1 matching 7 bases. Trimming removed 4 bases from V and 1 base from J; junction bases left unmatched: 10. The CDR3 sequence is 16 residues long. Germline CDR1 reads MNHNS; CDR2 reads SASEGT. In DNA, the CDR3 is TGTGCCAGCAGTGTTACGGCGGCAGGGGGATCCTACGAGCAGTACTTC. This codes for CASSVTAAGGSYEQYF.